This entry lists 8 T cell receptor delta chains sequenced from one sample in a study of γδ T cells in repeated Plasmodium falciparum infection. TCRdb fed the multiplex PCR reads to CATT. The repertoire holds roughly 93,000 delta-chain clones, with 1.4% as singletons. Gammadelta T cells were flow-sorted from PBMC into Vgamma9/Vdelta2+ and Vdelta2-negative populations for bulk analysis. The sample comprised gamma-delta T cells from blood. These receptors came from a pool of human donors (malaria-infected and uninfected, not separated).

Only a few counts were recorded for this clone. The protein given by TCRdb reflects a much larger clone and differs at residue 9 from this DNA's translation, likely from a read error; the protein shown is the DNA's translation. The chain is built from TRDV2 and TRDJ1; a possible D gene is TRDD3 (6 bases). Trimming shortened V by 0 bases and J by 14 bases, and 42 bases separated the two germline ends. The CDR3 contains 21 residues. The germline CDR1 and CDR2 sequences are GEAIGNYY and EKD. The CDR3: CACDTDNWEIRVLPITPPRIF. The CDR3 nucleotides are TGTGCCTGTGACACCGACAACTGGGAGATACGCGTCTTACCAATCACACCCCCTCGGATCTTT.

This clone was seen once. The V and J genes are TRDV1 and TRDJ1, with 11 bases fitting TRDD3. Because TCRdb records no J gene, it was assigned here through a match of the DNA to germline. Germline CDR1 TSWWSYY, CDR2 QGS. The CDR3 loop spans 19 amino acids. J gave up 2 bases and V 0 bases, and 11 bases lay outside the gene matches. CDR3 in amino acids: CALGELADWGIGRTDKLIF. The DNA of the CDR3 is TGTGCTCTTGGGGAACTAGCGGACTGGGGGATAGGGCGGACCGATAAACTCATCTTT.

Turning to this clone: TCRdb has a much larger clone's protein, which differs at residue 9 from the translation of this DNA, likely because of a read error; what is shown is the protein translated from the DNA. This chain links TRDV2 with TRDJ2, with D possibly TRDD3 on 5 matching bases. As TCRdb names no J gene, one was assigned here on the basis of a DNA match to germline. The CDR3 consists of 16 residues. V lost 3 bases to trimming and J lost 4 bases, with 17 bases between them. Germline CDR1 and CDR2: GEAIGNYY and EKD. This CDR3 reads CACDRQMGRQTAQLFF. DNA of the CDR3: TGTGCCTGTGACCGACAAATGGGGAGACAGACAGCACAACTCTTCTTT.

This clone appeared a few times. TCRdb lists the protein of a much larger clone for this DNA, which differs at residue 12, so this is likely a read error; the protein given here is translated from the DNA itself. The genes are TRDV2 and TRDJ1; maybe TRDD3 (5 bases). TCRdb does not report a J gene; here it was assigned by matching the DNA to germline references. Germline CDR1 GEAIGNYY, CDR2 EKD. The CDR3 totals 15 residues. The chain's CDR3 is CACDQWGLYTDELIF. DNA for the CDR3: TGTGCCTGTGACCAGTGGGGCCTTTACACCGATGAACTCATCTTT.

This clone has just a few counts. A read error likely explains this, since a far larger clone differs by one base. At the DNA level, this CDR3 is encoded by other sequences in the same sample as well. The CDR3 DNA follows: TGTGCCTGTGACAAACCCTCCTACTGGGGGATAGAGAGGTACACCGATAAACTCATCTTT. Translating it yields CACDKPSYWGIERYTDKLIF. The chain recombines TRDV2 with TRDJ1; 11 nucleotides match TRDD3. No J gene was available from TCRdb, and it was assigned here by a germline match of the DNA. The V gene's germline CDR1 is GEAIGNYY and CDR2 EKD. Trimming removed 2 bases from V and 0 bases from J; junction bases left unmatched: 16. The CDR3 loop spans 20 amino acids.

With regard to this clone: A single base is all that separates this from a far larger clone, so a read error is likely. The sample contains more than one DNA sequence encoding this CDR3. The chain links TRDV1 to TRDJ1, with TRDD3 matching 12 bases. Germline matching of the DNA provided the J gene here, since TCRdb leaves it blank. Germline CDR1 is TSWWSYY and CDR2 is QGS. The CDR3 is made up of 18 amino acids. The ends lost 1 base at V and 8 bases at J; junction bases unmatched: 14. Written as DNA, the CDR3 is TGTGCTCTTGGGGAACCTCATTACTGGGGGATACAAAGGGAAAAACTCATCTTT. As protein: CALGEPHYWGIQREKLIF.

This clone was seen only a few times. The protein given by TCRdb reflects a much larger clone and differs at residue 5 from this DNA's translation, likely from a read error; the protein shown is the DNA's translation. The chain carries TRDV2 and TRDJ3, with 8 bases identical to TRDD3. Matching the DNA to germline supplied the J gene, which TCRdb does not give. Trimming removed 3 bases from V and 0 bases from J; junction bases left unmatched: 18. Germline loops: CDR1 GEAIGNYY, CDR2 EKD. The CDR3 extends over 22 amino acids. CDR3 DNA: TGTGCCTGTGACGCCGGCGCGTTTACTGGGGGCCCGAGCTCCTGGGACACCCGACAGATGTTTTTC. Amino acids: CACDAGAFTGGPSSWDTRQMFF.

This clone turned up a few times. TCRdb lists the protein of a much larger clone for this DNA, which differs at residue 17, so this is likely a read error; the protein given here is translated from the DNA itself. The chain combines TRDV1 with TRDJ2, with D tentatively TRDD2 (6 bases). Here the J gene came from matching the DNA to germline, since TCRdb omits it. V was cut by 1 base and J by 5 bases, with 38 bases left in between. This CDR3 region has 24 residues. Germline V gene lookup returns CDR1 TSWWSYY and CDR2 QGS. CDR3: CALGEREAFSYSYVTWRGTAQLFF. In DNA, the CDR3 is TGTGCTCTTGGGGAACGGGAGGCCTTTAGTTACTCCTACGTTACATGGCGCGGTACAGCACAACTCTTCTTT.